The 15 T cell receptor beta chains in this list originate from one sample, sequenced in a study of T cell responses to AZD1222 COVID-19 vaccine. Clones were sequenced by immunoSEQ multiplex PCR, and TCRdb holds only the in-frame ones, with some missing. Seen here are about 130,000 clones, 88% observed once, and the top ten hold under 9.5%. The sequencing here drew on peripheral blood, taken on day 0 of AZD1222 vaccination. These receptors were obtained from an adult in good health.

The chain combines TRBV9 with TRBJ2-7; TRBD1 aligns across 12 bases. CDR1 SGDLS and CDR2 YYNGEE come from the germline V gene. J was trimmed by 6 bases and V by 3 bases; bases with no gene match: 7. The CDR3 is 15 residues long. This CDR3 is CASSAGQGAILEQYF. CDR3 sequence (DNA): TGTGCCAGCAGCGCGGGACAGGGGGCGATTCTCGAGCAGTACTTC.

The CDR3 DNA reads as TGTGCCAGCAGCCACAGGGGGTCCCACGAGCAGTACTTC. Amino acid sequence: CASSHRGSHEQYF. This sequence joins TRBV4-2 and TRBJ2-7, with TRBD1 identical over 7 bases. This CDR3 has 13 residues. The V and J ends lost 3 bases and 5 bases, in that order; junction bases with no gene match: 4. Germline V gene sequence: CDR1 LGHNA, CDR2 YNFKEQ.

In nucleotides, the CDR3 is TGCAGCGTTCCCGGGGTTTCAAACATTCAGTACTTC. Amino acid sequence: CSVPGVSNIQYF. The rearrangement links TRBV29-1 to TRBJ2-4, with D perhaps matching TRBD2 (5 bases). The V and J ends lost 5 bases and 6 bases respectively, with 11 bases between them. This CDR3 region has 12 residues. CDR1 is SQVTM, CDR2 ANQGSEA, per germline.

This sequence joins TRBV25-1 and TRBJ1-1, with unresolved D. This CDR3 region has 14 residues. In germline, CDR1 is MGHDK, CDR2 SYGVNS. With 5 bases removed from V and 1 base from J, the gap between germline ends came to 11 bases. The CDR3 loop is CASSLPGGNTEAFF. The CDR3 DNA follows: TGTGCCAGCAGTCTCCCGGGAGGGAACACTGAAGCTTTCTTT. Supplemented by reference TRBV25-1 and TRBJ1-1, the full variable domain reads EADIYQTPRYLVIGTGKKITLECSQTMGHDKMYWYQQDPGMELHLIHYSYGVNSTEKGDLSSESTVSRIRTEHFPLTLESARPSHTSQYLCASSLPGGNTEAFFGQGTRLTVV.

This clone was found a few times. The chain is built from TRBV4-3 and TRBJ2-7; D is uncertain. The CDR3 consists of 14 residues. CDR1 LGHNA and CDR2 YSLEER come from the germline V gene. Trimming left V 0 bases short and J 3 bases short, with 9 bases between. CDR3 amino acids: CASSQDFRVYEQYF. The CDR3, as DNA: TGCGCCAGCAGCCAAGATTTTAGGGTCTACGAGCAGTACTTC.

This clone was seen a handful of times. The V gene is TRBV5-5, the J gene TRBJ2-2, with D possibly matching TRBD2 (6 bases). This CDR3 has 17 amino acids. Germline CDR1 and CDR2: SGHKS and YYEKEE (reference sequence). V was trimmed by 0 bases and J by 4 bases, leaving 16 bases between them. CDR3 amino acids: CASSLGLGGASTGELFF. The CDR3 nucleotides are TGTGCCAGCAGCTTGGGATTGGGCGGGGCCAGCACCGGGGAGCTGTTTTTT. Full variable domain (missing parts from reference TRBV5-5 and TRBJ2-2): DAGVTQSPTHLIKTRGQQVTLRCSPISGHKSVSWYQQVLGQGPQFIFQYYEKEERGRGNFPDRFSARQFPNYSSELNVNALLLGDSALYLCASSLGLGGASTGELFFGEGSRLTVL.

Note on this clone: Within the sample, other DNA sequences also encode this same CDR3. DNA for the CDR3: TGTGCCAGCTCACCGTTCACGGATACGCAGTATTTT. It yields the protein CASSPFTDTQYF. The chain is built from TRBV18 and TRBJ2-3; D is uncertain. Trimming took off 3 bases at V and 6 bases at J, with 7 bases between the two ends. The CDR3 spans 12 residues. Germline CDR1 and CDR2: KGHSH and LQKENI.

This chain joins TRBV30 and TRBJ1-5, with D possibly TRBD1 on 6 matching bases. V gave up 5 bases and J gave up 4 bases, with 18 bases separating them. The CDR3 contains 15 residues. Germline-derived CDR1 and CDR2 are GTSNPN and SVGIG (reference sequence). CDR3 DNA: TGTGCCTGGGGCCTGGGGGCGAGGGAAAATCAGCCCCAGCATTTT. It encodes CAWGLGARENQPQHF.

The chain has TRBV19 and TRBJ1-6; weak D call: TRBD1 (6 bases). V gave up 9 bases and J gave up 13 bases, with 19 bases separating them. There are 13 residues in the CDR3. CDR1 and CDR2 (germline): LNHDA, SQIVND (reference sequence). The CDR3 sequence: CASHRAREGPLHF. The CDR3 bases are TGTGCCAGCCACAGGGCCCGCGAGGGGCCCCTCCACTTT. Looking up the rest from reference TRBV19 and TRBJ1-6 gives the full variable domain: DGGITQSPKYLFRKEGQNVTLSCEQNLNHDAMYWYRQDPGQGLRLIYYSQIVNDFQKGDIAEGYSVSREKKESFPLTVTSAQKNPTAFYLCASHRAREGPLHFGNGTRLTVT.

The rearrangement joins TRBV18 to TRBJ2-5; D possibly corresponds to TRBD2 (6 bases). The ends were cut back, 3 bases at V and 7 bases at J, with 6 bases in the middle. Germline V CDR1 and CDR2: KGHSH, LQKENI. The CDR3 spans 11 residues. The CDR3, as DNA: TGTGCCAGCTCACCCGGGGGGACCCAGTACTTC. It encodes CASSPGGTQYF.

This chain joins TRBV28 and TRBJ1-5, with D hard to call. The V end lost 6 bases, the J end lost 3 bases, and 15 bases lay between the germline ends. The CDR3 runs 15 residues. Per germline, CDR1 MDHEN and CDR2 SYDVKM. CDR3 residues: CASSPTNKNNQPQHF. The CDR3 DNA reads TGTGCCAGCAGCCCTACTAATAAGAACAATCAGCCCCAGCATTTT.

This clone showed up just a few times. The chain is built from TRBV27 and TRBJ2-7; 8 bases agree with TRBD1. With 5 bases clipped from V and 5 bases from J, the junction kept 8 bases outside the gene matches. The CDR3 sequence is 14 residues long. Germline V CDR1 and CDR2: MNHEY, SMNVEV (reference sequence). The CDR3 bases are TGTGCCAGCAGTCGGCAGGGGGCTCGGGACGAGCAGTACTTC. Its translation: CASSRQGARDEQYF.

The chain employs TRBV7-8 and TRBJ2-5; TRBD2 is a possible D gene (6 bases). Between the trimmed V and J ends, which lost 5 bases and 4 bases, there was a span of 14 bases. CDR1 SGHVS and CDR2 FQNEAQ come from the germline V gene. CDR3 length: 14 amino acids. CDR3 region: CASSPGGKAETQYF. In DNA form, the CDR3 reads TGTGCCAGCAGCCCCGGAGGGAAGGCAGAGACCCAGTACTTC.

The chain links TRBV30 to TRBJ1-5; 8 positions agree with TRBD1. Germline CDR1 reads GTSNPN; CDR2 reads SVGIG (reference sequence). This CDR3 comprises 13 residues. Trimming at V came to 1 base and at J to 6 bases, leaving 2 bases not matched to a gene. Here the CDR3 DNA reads TGTGCCTGGAGTGGACAGGGGCGTCAGCCCCAGCATTTT. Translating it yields CAWSGQGRQPQHF.

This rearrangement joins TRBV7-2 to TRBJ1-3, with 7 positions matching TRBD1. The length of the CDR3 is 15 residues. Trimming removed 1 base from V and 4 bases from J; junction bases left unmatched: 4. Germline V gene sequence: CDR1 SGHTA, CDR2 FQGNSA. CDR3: CASSLDADRGNTIYF. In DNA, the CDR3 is TGTGCCAGCAGCTTAGACGCGGACAGGGGAAACACCATATATTTT.